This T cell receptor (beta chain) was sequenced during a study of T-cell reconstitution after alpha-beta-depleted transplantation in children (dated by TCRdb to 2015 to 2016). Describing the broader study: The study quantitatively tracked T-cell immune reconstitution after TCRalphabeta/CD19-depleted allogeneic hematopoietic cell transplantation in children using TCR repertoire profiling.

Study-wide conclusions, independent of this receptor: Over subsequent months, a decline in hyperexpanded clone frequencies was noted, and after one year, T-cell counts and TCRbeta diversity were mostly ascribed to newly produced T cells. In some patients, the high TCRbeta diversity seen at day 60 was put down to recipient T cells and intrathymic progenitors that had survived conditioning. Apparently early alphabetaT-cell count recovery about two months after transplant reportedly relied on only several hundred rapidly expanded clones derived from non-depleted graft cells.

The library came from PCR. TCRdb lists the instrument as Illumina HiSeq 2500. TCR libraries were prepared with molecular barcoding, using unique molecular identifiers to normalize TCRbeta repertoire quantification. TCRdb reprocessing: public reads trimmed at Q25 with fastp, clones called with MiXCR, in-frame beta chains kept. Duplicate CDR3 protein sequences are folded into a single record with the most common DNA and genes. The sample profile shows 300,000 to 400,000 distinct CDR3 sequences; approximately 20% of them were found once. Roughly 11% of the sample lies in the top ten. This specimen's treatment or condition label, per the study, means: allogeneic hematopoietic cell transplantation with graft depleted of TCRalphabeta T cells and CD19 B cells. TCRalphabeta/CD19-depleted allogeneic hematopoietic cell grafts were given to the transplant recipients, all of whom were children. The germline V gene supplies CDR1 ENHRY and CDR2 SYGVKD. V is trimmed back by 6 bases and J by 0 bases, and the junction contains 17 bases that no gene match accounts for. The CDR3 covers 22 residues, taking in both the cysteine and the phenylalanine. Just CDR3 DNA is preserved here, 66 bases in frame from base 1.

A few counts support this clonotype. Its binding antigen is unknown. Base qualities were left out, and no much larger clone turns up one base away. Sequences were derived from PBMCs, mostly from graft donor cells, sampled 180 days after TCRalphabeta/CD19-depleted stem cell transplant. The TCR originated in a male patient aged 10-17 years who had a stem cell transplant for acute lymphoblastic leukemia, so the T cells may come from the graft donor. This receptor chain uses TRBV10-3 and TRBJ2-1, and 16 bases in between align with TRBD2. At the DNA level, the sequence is TGTGCCATCAGCCCCGGGACTAGCGGGAGGGCTTTATGGCCCATCTCCTACAATGAGCAGTTCTTC. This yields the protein CAISPGTSGRALWPISYNEQFF.